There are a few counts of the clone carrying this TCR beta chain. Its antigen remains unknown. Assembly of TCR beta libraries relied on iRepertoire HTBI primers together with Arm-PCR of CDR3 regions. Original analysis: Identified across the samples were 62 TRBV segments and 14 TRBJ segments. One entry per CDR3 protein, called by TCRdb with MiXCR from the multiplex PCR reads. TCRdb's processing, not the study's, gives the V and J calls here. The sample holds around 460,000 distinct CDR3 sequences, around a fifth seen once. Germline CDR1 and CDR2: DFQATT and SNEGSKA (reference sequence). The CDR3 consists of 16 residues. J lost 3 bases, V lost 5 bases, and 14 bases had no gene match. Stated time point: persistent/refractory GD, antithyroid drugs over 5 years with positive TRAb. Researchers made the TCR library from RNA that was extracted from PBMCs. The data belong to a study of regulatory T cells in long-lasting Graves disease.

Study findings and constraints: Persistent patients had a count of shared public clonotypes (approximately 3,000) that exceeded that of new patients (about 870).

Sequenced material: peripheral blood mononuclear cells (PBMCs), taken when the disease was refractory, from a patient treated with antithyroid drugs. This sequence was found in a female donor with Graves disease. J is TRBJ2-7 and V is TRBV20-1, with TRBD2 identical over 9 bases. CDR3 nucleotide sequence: TGCAGTGCTCTCCGGGGGGGTAGCGGGAGACTCTACGAGCAGTACTTC. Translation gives CSALRGGSGRLYEQYF.